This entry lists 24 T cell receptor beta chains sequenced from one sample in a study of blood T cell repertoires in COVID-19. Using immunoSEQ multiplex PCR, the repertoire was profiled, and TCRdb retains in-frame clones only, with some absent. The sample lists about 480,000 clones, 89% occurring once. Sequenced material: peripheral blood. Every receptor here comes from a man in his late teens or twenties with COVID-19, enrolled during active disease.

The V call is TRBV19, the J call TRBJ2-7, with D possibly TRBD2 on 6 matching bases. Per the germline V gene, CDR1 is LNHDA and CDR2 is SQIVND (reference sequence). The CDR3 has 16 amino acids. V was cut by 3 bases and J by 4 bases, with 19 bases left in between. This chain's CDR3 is CASSILGGMAQYEQYF. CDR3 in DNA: TGTGCCAGTAGTATTCTAGGCGGGATGGCCCAATACGAGCAGTACTTC.

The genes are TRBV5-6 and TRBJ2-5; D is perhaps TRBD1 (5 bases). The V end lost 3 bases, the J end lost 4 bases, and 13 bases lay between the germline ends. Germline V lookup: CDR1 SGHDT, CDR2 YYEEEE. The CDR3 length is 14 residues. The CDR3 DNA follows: TGTGCCAGCAGCTCCCAGGGTCTAATAGAGACCCAGTACTTC. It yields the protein CASSSQGLIETQYF.

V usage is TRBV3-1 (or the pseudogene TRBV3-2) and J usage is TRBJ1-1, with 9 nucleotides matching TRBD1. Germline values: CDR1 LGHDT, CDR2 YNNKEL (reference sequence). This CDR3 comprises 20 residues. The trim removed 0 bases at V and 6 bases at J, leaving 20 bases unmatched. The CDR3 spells CASSQEGFQDRGGLRAEAFF. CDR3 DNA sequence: TGTGCCAGCAGCCAAGAGGGTTTCCAGGACAGGGGTGGTCTGAGGGCTGAAGCTTTCTTT.

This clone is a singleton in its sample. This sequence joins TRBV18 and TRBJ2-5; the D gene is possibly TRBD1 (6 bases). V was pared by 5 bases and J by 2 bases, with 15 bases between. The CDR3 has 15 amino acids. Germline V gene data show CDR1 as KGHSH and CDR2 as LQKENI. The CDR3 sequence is CASSFLQGTQETQYF. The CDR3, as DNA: TGTGCCAGCTCATTTCTCCAGGGGACACAAGAGACCCAGTACTTC.

CDR3 sequence reads: CASSPTGYEQYF. The CDR3 DNA is TGTGCCAGCAGCCCCACGGGCTACGAGCAGTACTTC. The rearrangement joins TRBV3-1 (or the pseudogene TRBV3-2) to TRBJ2-7, with D unclear. CDR1 and CDR2 from the germline V gene are LGHDT and YNNKEL (reference sequence). V was pared by 4 bases and J by 3 bases, with 7 bases between. The CDR3 runs 12 residues.

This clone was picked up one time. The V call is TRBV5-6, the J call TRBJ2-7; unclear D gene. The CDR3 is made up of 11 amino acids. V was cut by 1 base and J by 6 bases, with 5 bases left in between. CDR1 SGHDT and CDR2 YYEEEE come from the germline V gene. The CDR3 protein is CASSLLSEQYF. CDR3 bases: TGTGCCAGCAGCTTGCTATCCGAGCAGTACTTC.

Here the CDR3 DNA reads TGTGCCACCAGTGACTTGGGACAGGCGATGGGGCAGTACTTC. Translation: CATSDLGQAMGQYF. V usage is TRBV24-1 and J usage is TRBJ2-7, with TRBD1 matching over 8 bases. The junction had 10 bases not matched to a gene; V was cut back by 4 bases and J by 9 bases. CDR3 size: 14 residues. Germline CDR1 KGHDR, CDR2 SFDVKD.

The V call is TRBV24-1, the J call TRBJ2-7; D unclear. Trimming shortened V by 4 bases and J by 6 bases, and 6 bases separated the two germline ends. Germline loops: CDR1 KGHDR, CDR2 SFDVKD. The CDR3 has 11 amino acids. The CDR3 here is CATSDFGEQYF. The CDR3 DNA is TGTGCCACCAGTGACTTCGGCGAGCAGTACTTC.

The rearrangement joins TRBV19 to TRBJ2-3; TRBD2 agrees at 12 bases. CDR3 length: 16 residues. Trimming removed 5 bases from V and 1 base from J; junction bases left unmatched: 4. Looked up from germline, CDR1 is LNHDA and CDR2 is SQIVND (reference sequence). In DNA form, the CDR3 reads TGTGCCAGTAGTCCCCGACTAGCGGGGGGCACAGATACGCAGTATTTT. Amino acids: CASSPRLAGGTDTQYF.

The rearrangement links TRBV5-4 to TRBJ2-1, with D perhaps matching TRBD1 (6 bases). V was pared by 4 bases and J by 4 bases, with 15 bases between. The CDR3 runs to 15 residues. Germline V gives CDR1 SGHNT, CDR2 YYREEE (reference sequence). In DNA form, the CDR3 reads TGTGCCAGCAGCGGAGAGGGGACACCGTACAATGAGCAGTTCTTC. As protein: CASSGEGTPYNEQFF.

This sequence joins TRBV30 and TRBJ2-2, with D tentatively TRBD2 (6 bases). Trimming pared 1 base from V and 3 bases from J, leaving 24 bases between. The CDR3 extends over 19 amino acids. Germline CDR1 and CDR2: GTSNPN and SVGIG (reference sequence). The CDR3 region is CAWSGRRAASEGYTGELFF. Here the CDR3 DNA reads TGTGCCTGGAGTGGGAGAAGAGCGGCATCGGAGGGCTACACCGGGGAGCTGTTTTTT.

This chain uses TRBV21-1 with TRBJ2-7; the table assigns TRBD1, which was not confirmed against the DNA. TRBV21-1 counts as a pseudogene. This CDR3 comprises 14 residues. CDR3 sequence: CASSPHSPFYEQYF. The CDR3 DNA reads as TGTGCCAGCAGCCCCCACAGCCCCTTTTACGAGCAGTACTTC.

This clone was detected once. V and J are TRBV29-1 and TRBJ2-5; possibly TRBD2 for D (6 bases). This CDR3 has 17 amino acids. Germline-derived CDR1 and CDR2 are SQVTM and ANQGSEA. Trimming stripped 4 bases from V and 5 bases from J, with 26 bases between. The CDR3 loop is CSVGTVAGLRTWETQYF. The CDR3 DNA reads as TGCAGCGTTGGGACGGTTGCGGGACTCCGGACATGGGAGACCCAGTACTTC.

The CDR3 nucleotides are TGCGCCAGCAGCCACTTGACAGGGGAAATAGAGACCCAGTACTTC. Amino acids: CASSHLTGEIETQYF. The rearrangement uses TRBV5-1 and TRBJ2-5; 8 nucleotides align to TRBD1. The junction had 9 bases not matched to a gene; V was cut back by 4 bases and J by 4 bases. This CDR3 contains 15 residues. Germline V gene sequence: CDR1 SGHRS, CDR2 YFSETQ.

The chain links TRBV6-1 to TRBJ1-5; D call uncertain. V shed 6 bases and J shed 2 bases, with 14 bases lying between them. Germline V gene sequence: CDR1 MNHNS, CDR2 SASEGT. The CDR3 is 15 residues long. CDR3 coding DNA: TGTGCCAGCAGCCTCCCAGGAACCGGCAATCAGCCCCAGCATTTT. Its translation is CASSLPGTGNQPQHF.

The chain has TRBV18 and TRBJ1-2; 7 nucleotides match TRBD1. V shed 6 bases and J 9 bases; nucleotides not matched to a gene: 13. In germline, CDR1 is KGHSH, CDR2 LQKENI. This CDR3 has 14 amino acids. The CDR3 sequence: CASSAWAGGLRYTF. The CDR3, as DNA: TGTGCCAGCTCGGCTTGGGCAGGGGGATTGCGCTACACCTTC.

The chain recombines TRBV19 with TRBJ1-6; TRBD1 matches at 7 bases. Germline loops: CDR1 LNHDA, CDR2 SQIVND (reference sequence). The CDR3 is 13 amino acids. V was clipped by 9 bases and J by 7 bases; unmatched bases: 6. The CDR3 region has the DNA TGTGCCAGCCGACAGGGTATGAATTCACCCCTCCACTTT. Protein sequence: CASRQGMNSPLHF.

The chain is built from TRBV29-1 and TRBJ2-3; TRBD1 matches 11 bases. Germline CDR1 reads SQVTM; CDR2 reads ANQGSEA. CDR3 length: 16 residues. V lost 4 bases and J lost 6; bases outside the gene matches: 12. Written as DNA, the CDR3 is TGCAGCGTTGTGCATCTGTGGGACAGGGGGAGCGATACGCAGTATTTT. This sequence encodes CSVVHLWDRGSDTQYF.

CDR3 region: CASSFYEYGEAFF. In nucleotides, the CDR3 is TGTGCCAGCAGCTTTTACGAGTATGGTGAAGCTTTCTTT. This rearrangement joins TRBV7-9 to TRBJ1-1; D remains ambiguous. Germline CDR1 SEHNR, CDR2 FQNEAQ (reference sequence). Between the trimmed V and J ends, which lost 3 bases and 7 bases, there was a span of 12 bases. The CDR3 runs 13 residues.

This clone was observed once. The CDR3 loop reads CASSRGRTGELFF. The CDR3 coding sequence is TGTGCCAGCTCAAGAGGTCGCACCGGGGAGCTGTTTTTT. This sequence joins TRBV18 and TRBJ2-2; D call uncertain. The V gene lost 5 bases and the J gene lost 4 bases, with 8 bases spanning the gap. Germline assignment: CDR1 KGHSH and CDR2 LQKENI. The CDR3 is 13 amino acids.

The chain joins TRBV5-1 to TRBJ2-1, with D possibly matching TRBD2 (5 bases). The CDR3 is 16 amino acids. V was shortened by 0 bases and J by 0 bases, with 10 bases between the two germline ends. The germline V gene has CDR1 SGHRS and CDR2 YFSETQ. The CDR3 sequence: CASSLGTVSSYNEQFF. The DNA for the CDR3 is TGCGCCAGCAGCTTGGGGACTGTTAGCTCCTACAATGAGCAGTTCTTC.

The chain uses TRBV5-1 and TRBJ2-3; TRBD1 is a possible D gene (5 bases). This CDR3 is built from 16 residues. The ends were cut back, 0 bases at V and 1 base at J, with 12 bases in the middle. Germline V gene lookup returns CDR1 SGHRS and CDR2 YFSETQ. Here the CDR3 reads CASSLDRSRGTDTQYF. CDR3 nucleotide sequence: TGCGCCAGCAGCTTGGACAGGTCTAGGGGCACAGATACGCAGTATTTT. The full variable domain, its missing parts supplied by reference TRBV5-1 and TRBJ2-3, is KAGVTQTPRYLIKTRGQQVTLSCSPISGHRSVSWYQQTPGQGLQFLFEYFSETQRNKGNFPGRFSGRQFSNSRSEMNVSTLELGDSALYLCASSLDRSRGTDTQYFGPGTRLTVL.

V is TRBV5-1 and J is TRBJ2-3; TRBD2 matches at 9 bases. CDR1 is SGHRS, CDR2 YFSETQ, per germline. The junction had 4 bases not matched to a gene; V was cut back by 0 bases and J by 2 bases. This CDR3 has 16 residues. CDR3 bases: TGCGCCAGCAGCTTGGGCGGGGGGGGACCCACAGATACGCAGTATTTT. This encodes CASSLGGGGPTDTQYF.

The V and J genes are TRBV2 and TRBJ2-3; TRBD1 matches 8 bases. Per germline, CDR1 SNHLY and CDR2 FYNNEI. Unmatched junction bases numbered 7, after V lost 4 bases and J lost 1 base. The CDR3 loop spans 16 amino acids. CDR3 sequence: CASSGFGTGRTDTQYF. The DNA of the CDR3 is TGTGCCAGCAGTGGGTTCGGGACAGGCCGCACAGATACGCAGTATTTT.